These 26 T cell receptor beta chains originate from one sample sequenced in a study of tissue T cells after allogeneic stem cell transplantation. Profiled with immunoSEQ multiplex PCR; TCRdb holds only in-frame clones, not every one. The sample includes roughly 4,600 clones, approximately 48% of them seen just once. The sample's time point: mouse harvest day 14 after allogeneic transplant. Tail vein injection delivered 10^7 T-cell-depleted bone marrow cells and 10^6 splenic CD5+ T cells. What was sequenced was lymph node tissue. The source is a female BALB/c mouse given C57BL/6 T cells with graft-versus-host disease after an allogeneic hematopoietic cell transplant.

The count of this clone is one. The gene names here belong to mouse. The read stops 1 residue short of the end of the CDR3; the missing end is completed from the germline J gene. The V gene is TRBV21, the J gene TRBJ2-4, with TRBD1 identical over 10 bases. TRBV21 counts as an open reading frame of uncertain function. There are 14 residues in the CDR3. V was clipped by 0 bases and J by 8 bases; unmatched bases: 2. The CDR3 DNA, read in part, is TGTGCTAGCAGTCAATCGGACAGGGGGGGCACCTTGTAC. Translating it yields CASSQSDRGGTLY. The full CDR3 is CASSQSDRGGTLYF.

Points on this clone: The listed genes are named as in mouse. Coverage ceases 1 residue before the CDR3 finishes, and the germline J gene fills in the end. V is TRBV14 and J is TRBJ2-4; 7 bases are a match to TRBD2. The CDR3 contains 14 residues. Germline trimming cut 5 bases from V and 2 bases from J; bases unmatched to any gene: 5. The germline CDR1 and CDR2 sequences are SGHDT and FRDEAV. The part of the CDR3 DNA that was read is TGTGCCAGCAGCCGACTGGGATTTCAAAACACCTTGTAC. Amino acids: CASSRLGFQNTLY. In full, the CDR3 is CASSRLGFQNTLYF.

Concerning this clone itself: An end of the junction differs from the germline gene, which may be a read error. Gene names are mouse gene names. The sequence runs out 1 residue before the end of the CDR3; the remainder is reconstructed from the germline J gene. The chain has TRBV26 and TRBJ2-7; D may be TRBD1 (6 bases). CDR1 is KGHPV and CDR2 is FQNQEV in the germline V gene (reference sequence). The CDR3 is made up of 13 amino acids. The CDR3 spells CASSLGQPYAQYF. Partial CDR3 DNA: TGTGCCAGCAGTCTAGGACAGCCCTATGCACAGTAC.

A word on this clone: All gene names here are mouse names. The read ends 1 residue shy of where the CDR3 ends; the end is completed using the germline J gene. This chain links TRBV31 with TRBJ1-4, with D perhaps TRBD1 (6 bases). The CDR3 has 15 amino acids. The V end was cut by 3 bases, the J end by 0 bases, with 11 bases between. Looked up from germline, CDR1 is GKSSPN and CDR2 is SITVG. CDR3 sequence reads: CAWRGKGVSNERLFF. Incomplete CDR3 DNA: TGTGCCTGGAGGGGCAAGGGGGTTTCCAACGAAAGATTATTT. The variable domain in full, with the rest retrieved from reference TRBV31 and TRBJ1-4, is AQTIHQWPVAEIKAVGSPLSLGCTIKGKSSPNLYWYWQATGGTLQQLFYSITVGQVESVVQLNLSASRPKDDQFILSTEKLLLSHSGFYLCAWRGKGVSNERLFFGHGTKLSVL.

This clone was seen a single time. Each gene name is a mouse one. The CDR3 end falls 1 residue outside the read, so it is completed with the germline J gene. The genes are TRBV13-2 and TRBJ1-1; D is ambiguous. This CDR3 contains 12 residues. Germline V CDR1 and CDR2: NNHNN, SYGAGS (reference sequence). Trimming cost V 1 base and J 1 base, with 2 bases left between them. CDR3 DNA, as far as it was read: TGTGCCAGCGGTGATCAAAACACAGAAGTCTTC. This encodes CASGDQNTEVF. In full, the CDR3 reads CASGDQNTEVFF.

Concerning this clone itself: Mouse gene names apply. The DNA ends 1 residue before the CDR3 does, and the rest of the CDR3 is filled in from the germline J gene. The chain is built from TRBV2 and TRBJ2-5, with D unresolved. Germline V lookup: CDR1 LGHNA, CDR2 YSYQKL. With 0 bases removed from V and 6 bases from J, the gap between germline ends came to 10 bases. The CDR3 is 14 amino acids. The CDR3 DNA, read in part, is TGTGCCAGCAGCCAAGACGGGGATGGCGACACCCAGTAC. It is translated as CASSQDGDGDTQY. The CDR3 in its entirety is CASSQDGDGDTQYF.

As to this clone: Mouse germline and gene names are used. The missing CDR3 end, 1 residue past where the read stops, is filled in from the germline J gene. This sequence joins TRBV29 and TRBJ1-4; no firm D call. V was clipped by 5 bases and J by 1 base, with 8 bases between them. Germline loops: CDR1 MSHET, CDR2 SYDVDS. The CDR3 contains 14 residues. CDR3 bases read: TGTGCTAGCAGTCCGGGAAATTCCAACGAAAGATTATTT. Its translation: CASSPGNSNERLF. The whole CDR3 is CASSPGNSNERLFF.

In regard to this clone: Gene labels here are mouse ones. Read sequence stops 1 residue before the CDR3 end, and the germline J gene provides the missing end. The rearrangement joins TRBV19 to TRBJ1-4, with 10 bases identical to TRBD1. CDR3 length equals 15 residues. The germline V gene has CDR1 FNHDT and CDR2 SITEND (reference sequence). Losses at the gene ends were 4 bases for V and 7 bases for J; bases not matched to a gene: 7. This chain's CDR3 is CASSPGTGVVERLFF. The sequenced CDR3 bases are TGTGCCAGCAGTCCCGGGACAGGGGTTGTCGAAAGATTATTT.

With respect to this clone: Genes here carry mouse names. CDR3 bases read: TGTGCCAGCAGTCTGGACAGGGGTTATGAACAGTAC. As protein: CASSLDRGYEQY. The full CDR3 is CASSLDRGYEQYF. The rearrangement joins TRBV26 to TRBJ2-7; TRBD1 matches at 8 bases. The read comes to an end 1 residue before the CDR3 does, leaving the germline J gene to fill in the end. Germline V CDR1 and CDR2: KGHPV, FQNQEV (reference sequence). J lost 4 bases, V lost 2 bases, and 1 base had no gene match. The CDR3 loop spans 13 amino acids. The full variable domain, its missing parts supplied by reference TRBV26 and TRBJ2-7, is NSKVIQTPRYLVKGQGQKAKMRCIPEKGHPVVFWYQQNKNNEFKFLINFQNQEVLQQIDMTEKRFSAECPSNSPCSLEIQSSEAGDSALYLCASSLDRGYEQYFGPGTRLTVL.

As concerns this clone: Gene names are mouse gene names. The read gets to within 1 residue of the CDR3 end, and the germline J gene fills in the rest. The chain couples TRBV14 to TRBJ2-4; a possible D gene is TRBD2 (5 bases). V dropped 4 bases and J dropped 0 bases, with 9 bases sitting between them. The CDR3 length is 14 residues. Germline assignment: CDR1 SGHDT and CDR2 FRDEAV. CDR3 in amino acids: CASSPTASQNTLYF. Incomplete CDR3 DNA: TGTGCCAGCAGTCCGACTGCTAGTCAAAACACCTTGTAC.

Concerning this clone itself: Gene names denote mouse genes. The CDR3 goes on 1 residue after the read ends, and that part is filled in from the germline J gene. The chain carries TRBV12-1 and TRBJ1-4, with 7 nucleotides matching TRBD1. The CDR3 contains 16 residues. Germline V gives CDR1 SGHSN, CDR2 HYEKVE. V shed 2 bases and J 0 bases; nucleotides not matched to a gene: 5. CDR3 region: CASSRKQGFSNERLFF. CDR3 DNA (partial): TGTGCCAGCTCTCGGAAACAGGGGTTTTCCAACGAAAGATTATTT.

As concerns this clone: Here the gene names and germline are mouse. The read terminates 1 residue ahead of where the CDR3 ends, so the germline J gene completes it. The chain couples TRBV23 to TRBJ2-7. CDR1 KGHTA and CDR2 FQNQQP come from the germline V gene. The CDR3 covers 13 residues. Here the CDR3 reads CSSSQFGAGEQYF. The part of the CDR3 DNA that was read is TGCTCCAGCAGTCAATTTGGGGCCGGTGAACAGTAC. Full variable domain (remainder filled in from reference TRBV23 and TRBJ2-7): DAAVTQKPRYLIKMKGQEAEMKCIPEKGHTAVFWYQQKQSKELKFLIYFQNQQPLDQIDMVKERFSAVCPSSSLCSLGIRTCEAEDSALYLCSSSQFGAGEQYFGPGTRLTVL.

This clone was found a few times. Gene names are the mouse ones. The read finishes 1 residue shy of the CDR3 end, and the germline J gene is used to complete it. The V call is TRBV26, the J call TRBJ1-1; D is undetermined. This CDR3 has 13 amino acids. V was pared by 3 bases and J by 0 bases, with 5 bases between. Germline values: CDR1 KGHPV, CDR2 FQNQEV (reference sequence). Incomplete CDR3 DNA: TGTGCCAGCAGTCTTACAACAAACACAGAAGTCTTC. Translated: CASSLTTNTEVF. From start to end, the CDR3 is CASSLTTNTEVFF.

Details on this clone: Mouse germline and gene names are used. The sequenced fragment ends 1 residue before the CDR3 boundary, so the rest is inferred from the germline J gene. J is TRBJ2-3 and V is TRBV3, with 9 bases identical to TRBD2. Unmatched junction bases numbered 3, after V lost 5 bases and J lost 0 bases. Germline V gene data show CDR1 as SNHLY and CDR2 as FYNGKV (reference sequence). This CDR3 contains 15 residues. The part of the CDR3 DNA that was read is TGTGCCAGCAGCACGGGACTGGGTAGTGCAGAAACGCTGTAT. Amino acid sequence: CASSTGLGSAETLY. The entire CDR3 protein reads CASSTGLGSAETLYF.

Concerning this clone itself: Mouse gene names and germline throughout. With the read ending 1 residue before the CDR3 end, the germline J gene is used to fill in that end. The rearrangement joins TRBV16 to TRBJ2-1; tentatively, D is TRBD2 (6 bases). Trimming shortened V by 1 base and J by 0 bases, and 7 bases separated the two germline ends. The CDR3 contains 15 residues. Germline V gene lookup returns CDR1 SGHSA and CDR2 FRNQAP. The CDR3 spells CASSLGGDNYAEQFF. CDR3 bases read: TGTGCAAGCAGCTTAGGGGGGGATAACTATGCTGAGCAGTTC.

Points on this clone: Gene names and germline match the mouse. Coverage ceases 1 residue before the CDR3 finishes, and the germline J gene fills in the end. The gene calls are TRBV26 and TRBJ1-6, with a weak D call TRBD1 (6 bases). TRBJ1-6 is filed as an ORF, its function uncertain. The CDR3 extends over 14 amino acids. The V gene lost 2 bases and the J gene lost 4 bases, with 6 bases spanning the gap. Germline CDR1 and CDR2: KGHPV and FQNQEV (reference sequence). The DNA read from the CDR3 is TGTGCCAGCAGTCTGGGGACATATAATTCGCCCCTCTAC. Its protein product is CASSLGTYNSPLY. The CDR3 as a whole reads CASSLGTYNSPLYF.

Points on this clone: Mouse names are used for the genes. The read falls 1 residue short of the CDR3 end, and the missing part is taken from the germline J gene. The V gene is TRBV15, the J gene TRBJ2-2; perhaps TRBD2 as D (7 bases). Germline V gives CDR1 SGHND, CDR2 FRSKSL. The CDR3 runs to 15 residues. With 1 base removed from V and 3 bases from J, the gap between germline ends came to 9 bases. The CDR3 spells CASSLGGAHTGQLYF. Incomplete CDR3 DNA: TGTGCCAGCAGTTTAGGGGGGGCACACACCGGGCAGCTCTAC.

A remark on this clone: Gene labels here are mouse ones. CDR3 sequence: CASSQTGQDTEVFF. The DNA read from the CDR3 is TGTGCCAGCAGCCAAACAGGGCAAGACACAGAAGTCTTC. The chain employs TRBV2 and TRBJ1-1; possibly TRBD1 for D (6 bases). The CDR3 end is not reached by the read, which stops 1 residue before it; the germline J gene fills it in. Trimming pared 2 bases from V and 3 bases from J, leaving 10 bases between. CDR3 size: 14 residues. Germline lookup yields CDR1 LGHNA and CDR2 YSYQKL. The full variable domain, in which reference TRBV2 and TRBJ1-1 provide the parts outside the CDR3, is DPKIIQKPKYLVAVTGSEKILICEQYLGHNAMYWYRQSAKKPLEFMFSYSYQKLMDNQTASSRFQPQSSKKNHLDLQITALKPDDSATYFCASSQTGQDTEVFFGKGTRLTVV.

This clone is judged medium-sized. Germline and genes here are mouse. Read coverage stops 1 residue before the CDR3 terminus; the germline J gene supplies the remainder. This rearrangement joins TRBV26 to TRBJ1-3, with no clear D. The CDR3 has 14 residues. Trimming stripped 1 base from V and 0 bases from J, with 4 bases between. Germline loops: CDR1 KGHPV, CDR2 FQNQEV (reference sequence). The CDR3 DNA, read in part, is TGTGCCAGCAGTCTGTACAGTTCTGGAAATACGCTCTAT. Translated, it gives CASSLYSSGNTLY. The full-length CDR3 reads as CASSLYSSGNTLYF.

A note on this clone: Each gene name is a mouse one. The sequenced fragment ends 1 residue before the CDR3 boundary, so the rest is inferred from the germline J gene. V usage is TRBV12-2 and J usage is TRBJ2-5, with 7 nucleotides matching TRBD2. CDR1 is SGHLS and CDR2 is HYDKME in the germline V gene. V trimming: 1 base; J trimming: 1 base; junction bases outside the gene matches: 1. The CDR3 has 14 residues. CDR3 in amino acids: CASSLDWDQDTQYF. The CDR3 bases that were read are TGTGCCAGCTCTCTAGACTGGGACCAAGACACCCAGTAC.

The sample holds one count of this clone. Germline and genes here are mouse. The read terminates 1 residue before the CDR3 end, so the remaining end is supplied by the germline J gene. The chain employs TRBV5 and TRBJ1-4; the D gene is possibly TRBD1 (6 bases). The ends were cut back, 4 bases at V and 6 bases at J, with 15 bases in the middle. This CDR3 has 15 amino acids. Germline lookup yields CDR1 LGHNA and CDR2 YNLKQL (reference sequence). The CDR3 here is CASSPQAGVDERLFF. Partial CDR3 DNA: TGTGCCAGCAGCCCCCAGGCAGGGGTGGACGAAAGATTATTT.

This clone was found a few times. Germline and genes here are mouse. With the read ending 1 residue before the CDR3 end, the germline J gene is used to fill in that end. The chain joins TRBV31 to TRBJ1-5; D is possibly TRBD1 (6 bases). Looked up from germline, CDR1 is GKSSPN and CDR2 is SITVG. The CDR3 runs 14 residues. Trimming removed 0 bases from V and 3 bases from J, with 9 bases in between. CDR3: CAWSLYRVNQAPLF. CDR3 DNA (partial): TGTGCCTGGAGTCTTTACAGGGTCAACCAGGCTCCGCTT.

This clone was seen once. The genes and germline here are from mouse. The read terminates 1 residue before the CDR3 end, so the remaining end is supplied by the germline J gene. The gene calls are TRBV17 and TRBJ1-1, with D hard to call. The CDR3 extends over 13 amino acids. Germline assignment: CDR1 MNHDT and CDR2 YYDKIL. V lost 3 bases and J 3 bases, leaving 8 bases between the germline ends. The part of the CDR3 DNA that was read is TGTGCTAGCAGTAGTCGGGTGGACACAGAAGTCTTC. This encodes CASSSRVDTEVF. The full CDR3 reads CASSSRVDTEVFF.

This clone rates as medium-sized (0.01 to 0.1%). The listed genes are named as in mouse. CDR3: CASSLDWGDYEQYF. Partial CDR3 DNA: TGTGCCAGCAGCTTAGACTGGGGGGACTATGAACAGTAC. The genes are TRBV3 and TRBJ2-7; 9 positions agree with TRBD2. The read comes to an end 1 residue before the CDR3 does, leaving the germline J gene to fill in the end. The V gene end was trimmed by 1 base and the J gene end by 3 bases; junction bases not matched to a gene: 1. CDR3 size: 14 residues. The germline CDR1 and CDR2 sequences are SNHLY and FYNGKV (reference sequence).

With respect to this clone: Gene names are mouse gene names. The CDR3 end is not reached by the read, which stops 1 residue before it; the germline J gene fills it in. The J gene is TRBJ2-3, the V gene TRBV23. Germline loops: CDR1 KGHTA, CDR2 FQNQQP. The CDR3 has 13 residues. This CDR3 is CSSSPPSAETLYF. The part of the CDR3 DNA that was read is TGCTCCAGCAGTCCGCCTAGTGCAGAAACGCTGTAT.

To note about this clone: Mouse germline and gene names are used. The read is 1 residue too short to cover the CDR3 end, so that end is filled in from the germline J gene. V usage is TRBV19 and J usage is TRBJ1-2; 10 bases fit TRBD1. The germline V gene has CDR1 FNHDT and CDR2 SITEND (reference sequence). The V segment lost 2 bases and the J segment 4 bases; nucleotides outside the gene matches: 2. The CDR3 has 14 amino acids. CDR3 loop: CASSIGTGVSDYTF. Incomplete CDR3 DNA: TGTGCCAGCAGTATCGGGACAGGGGTCTCCGACTACACC.